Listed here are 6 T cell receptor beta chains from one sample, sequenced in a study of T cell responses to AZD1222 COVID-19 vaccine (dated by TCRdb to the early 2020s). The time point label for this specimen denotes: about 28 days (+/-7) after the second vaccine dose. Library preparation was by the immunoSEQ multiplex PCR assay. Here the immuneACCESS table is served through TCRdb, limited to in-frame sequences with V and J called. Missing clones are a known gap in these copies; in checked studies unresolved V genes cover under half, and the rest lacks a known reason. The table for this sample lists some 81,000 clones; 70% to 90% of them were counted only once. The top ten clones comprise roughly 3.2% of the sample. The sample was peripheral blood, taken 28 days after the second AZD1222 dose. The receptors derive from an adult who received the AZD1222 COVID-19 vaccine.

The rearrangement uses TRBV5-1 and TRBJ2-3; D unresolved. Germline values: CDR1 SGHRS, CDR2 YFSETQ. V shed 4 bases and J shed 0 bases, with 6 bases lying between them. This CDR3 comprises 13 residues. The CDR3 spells CASSSGSTDTQYF. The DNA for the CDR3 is TGCGCCAGCAGCAGTGGTAGCACAGATACGCAGTATTTT.

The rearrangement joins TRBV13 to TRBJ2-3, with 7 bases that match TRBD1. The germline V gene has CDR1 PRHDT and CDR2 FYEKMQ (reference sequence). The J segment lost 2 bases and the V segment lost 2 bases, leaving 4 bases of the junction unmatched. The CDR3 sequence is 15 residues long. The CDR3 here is CASSLWDSSTDTQYF. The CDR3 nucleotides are TGTGCCAGCAGCTTATGGGACAGCTCCACAGATACGCAGTATTTT.

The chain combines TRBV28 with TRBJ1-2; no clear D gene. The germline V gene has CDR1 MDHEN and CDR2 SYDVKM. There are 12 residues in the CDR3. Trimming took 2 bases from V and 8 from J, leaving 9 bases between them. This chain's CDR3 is CASSLLRAGYTF. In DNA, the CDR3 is TGTGCCAGCAGTTTACTTAGGGCGGGCTACACCTTC.

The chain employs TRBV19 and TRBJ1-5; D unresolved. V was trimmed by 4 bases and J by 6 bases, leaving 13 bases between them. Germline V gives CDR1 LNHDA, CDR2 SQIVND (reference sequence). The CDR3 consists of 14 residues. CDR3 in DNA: TGTGCCAGTAGTACCCCCCAGGTGGGTCAGCCCCAGCATTTT. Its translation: CASSTPQVGQPQHF.

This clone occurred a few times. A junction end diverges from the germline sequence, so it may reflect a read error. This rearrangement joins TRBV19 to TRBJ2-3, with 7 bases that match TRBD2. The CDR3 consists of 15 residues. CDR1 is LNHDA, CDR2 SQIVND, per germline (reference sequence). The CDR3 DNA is TGTGCCAGTAGCATAGGACTAGACCCCACAGATACGCAGTATTTT. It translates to CASSIGLDPTDTQYF.

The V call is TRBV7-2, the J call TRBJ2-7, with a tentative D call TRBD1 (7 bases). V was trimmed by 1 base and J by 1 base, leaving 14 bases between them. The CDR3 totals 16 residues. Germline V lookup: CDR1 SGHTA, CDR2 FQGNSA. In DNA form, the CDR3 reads TGTGCCAGCAGCTTAGTATCGGCAGGGGGGTCCTACGAGCAGTACTTC. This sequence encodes CASSLVSAGGSYEQYF.